This T cell receptor beta chain was observed in a study of human T cells and chemical hapten exposure. Points on this clonotype: Its antigen is as yet unknown.

Trimming removed 3 bases from V and 3 bases from J, with 11 bases in between. The CDR3 sequence is 15 residues long. Germline V gene data show CDR1 as KGHSH and CDR2 as LQKENI. The time point was: patch test 1, 2 weeks after DPC sensitization. The treatment: therapeutic diphenylcyclopropenone sensitization with weekly scalp DPC. Study-wide points: Donors had alopecia, so their immune response may differ from healthy people's. PT1 expanded TCR numbers tracked positively with patch test score. TCRs above 1 in 1000 frequency did not change with DPC sensitization.

From the RACE reads, TCRdb called clonotypes with MiXCR, one entry per CDR3 protein. The table lists about 360,000 distinct CDR3 sequences, around 5% of them singletons. The genes are TRBV18 and TRBJ1-4; no reliable D call. This receptor was identified in a woman in her forties or fifties with alopecia areata. Some clones in this sample may be carry-over from other donors' samples. Here the sequenced sample was whole blood, taken in connection with sensitization to the hapten diphenylcyclopropenone (DPC). The CDR3 region has the DNA TGTGCCAGCTCACCTAGAAGGGATGCTAATGAAAAACTGTTTTTT. This codes for CASSPRRDANEKLFF.